This T cell receptor (beta chain) was sequenced during a study of blood T cell repertoires in COVID-19. Study in general: Acute-phase and convalescent COVID-19 samples originated in the United States, Italy and Spain. From T cells, B-cell-depleted T cells, or PBMCs came the material, which was cDNA or gDNA.

Enrolled through a virtual design, the participants were between 18 and 89 years of age and came from around 25 US areas. Source study methods: Reference gene primer amplification gave estimated nucleated cell counts. Method: immunoSEQ multiplex PCR; TCRdb's copy keeps in-frame clones and lacks some. V and J calls and clone size are copied from that table; D and trimming were computed from the DNA. The data show some 220,000 clones, more than 80% seen once. The length of the CDR3 is 15 residues. Trimming cost V 3 bases and J 3 bases, with 14 bases left between them. CDR1 and CDR2 (germline): KGHSH, LQKENI.

The clonotype was recovered from a woman aged 18-29 years in a cohort exposed to, infected with or recovered from COVID-19 (not recorded which). J is TRBJ1-1 and V is TRBV18; possible D gene TRBD1, 6 bases. Material for sequencing was PBMCs or T cells enriched from blood (not recorded which). DNA for the CDR3: TGTGCCAGCTCACCTTACAGGGTAAGGGACACTGAAGCTTTCTTT. This encodes CASSPYRVRDTEAFF.